A selection of T cell receptor beta chains follows, all from one sample in a study of shared clonotypes between healthy human individuals. The protocol was immunoSEQ multiplex PCR, while the TCRdb copy is restricted to in-frame clones and leaves out a portion. The table has roughly 2,000,000 clones, about 95% seen once; the top ten hold more than 0.95%. Specimen: naive CD8+ T cells sorted from blood. Every receptor here comes from a man between 18 and 35 years old in good health. Each CDR3 is given with its conserved first and last residue. D genes are given only for firm matches. Size is omitted from some rows. Given values are once, few, many or a class for expanded clones.

NA	TRBV4-1	NA	TRBJ1-4	TGCGCCAGCAGCTCAAGTCCCATCTTTAATGAAAAACTGTTTTTT	CASSSSPIFNEKLFF
NA	TRBV5-6	NA	TRBJ1-5	TGTGCCAGCAGCTTGGGGGTGGGGAGCAATCAGCCCCAGCATTTT	CASSLGVGSNQPQHF
NA	TRBV2	NA	TRBJ2-1	TGTGCCAGCAGTGAAGCGGGGGGTGATGAGCAGTTCTTC	CASSEAGGDEQFF
NA	TRBV7-9	NA	TRBJ2-1	TGTGCCAGCAGCTTAGCCCTTTCCAGGGCCCATCACAATGAGCAGTTCTTC	CASSLALSRAHHNEQFF
NA	TRBV2	NA	TRBJ2-7	TGTGCCAGCATGAGTAGCGTATACTCCTACGAGCAGTACTTC	CASMSSVYSYEQYF
TRBD1	TRBV12-5	NA	TRBJ2-1	TGTGCTAGTGGTCTCGGACAGGGCCTCTACAATGAGCAGTTCTTC	CASGLGQGLYNEQFF
NA	TRBV19	NA	TRBJ2-7	TGTGCCAGTAGTATCGTAGGGTTGTCGGACGAGCAGTACTTC	CASSIVGLSDEQYF
TRBD2	TRBV7-2	NA	TRBJ2-7	TGTGCCAGCAGCCCCTTAGCGGGAGGGAACGAGCAGTACTTC	CASSPLAGGNEQYF
TRBD2	TRBV29-1	NA	TRBJ2-7	TGCAGCGTTGAAAGCGGGAGGAACGAGCAGTACTTC	CSVESGRNEQYF
TRBD2	TRBV15	NA	TRBJ2-1	TGTGCCACCAGCGGCCCTGGGACTACCTCCTACAATGAGCAGTTCTTC	CATSGPGTTSYNEQFF
NA	TRBV30	once	TRBJ2-3	TGTGCCTGGAGGGGGTTCTTCGAGTACCTCACAGATACGCAGTATTTT	CAWRGFFEYLTDTQYF
NA	TRBV28	once	TRBJ2-7	TGTGCCAGCAGTTTGGCAGGGACCCACTACGAGCAGTACTTC	CASSLAGTHYEQYF
NA	TRBV4-1	NA	TRBJ2-2	TGCGCCACGAGCGGAACCACCGGGGAGCTGTTTTTT	CATSGTTGELFF
NA	TRBV13	NA	TRBJ1-4	TGTGCCAGCAGCTCACGGACTGGGATTGAAAAACTGTTTTTT	CASSSRTGIEKLFF
TRBD2	TRBV27	NA	TRBJ2-5	TGTGCCAGCAGTTTATCGGCGGGAGCGGGGGAGACCCAGTACTTC	CASSLSAGAGETQYF
TRBD1	TRBV5-6	NA	TRBJ2-7	TGTGCCAGCAGCTTCGGGACAGGGACTAACGAGCAGTACTTC	CASSFGTGTNEQYF
NA	TRBV28	NA	TRBJ2-2	TGTGCCAGCAGTTTATTAGGGGCATCCGGGGAGCTGTTTTTT	CASSLLGASGELFF
NA	TRBV14	NA	TRBJ1-3	TGTGCCAGCAGCCAGGGGCGGACAGTCGGAAACACCATATATTTT	CASSQGRTVGNTIYF
NA	TRBV13	NA	TRBJ2-7	TGTGCCAGCAGCTTAGTTCGCGGGCTCTCCTACGAGCAGTACTTC	CASSLVRGLSYEQYF
NA	TRBV19	NA	TRBJ1-5	TGTGCCAGTATGGTTGGGAATCAGCCCCAGCATTTT	CASMVGNQPQHF
NA	TRBV7-9	NA	TRBJ2-7	TGTGCCAGCAGACCTATAATCTACGAGCAGTACTTC	CASRPIIYEQYF
TRBD1	TRBV5-8	NA	TRBJ2-3	TGTGCCAGCAGCTTTGGGACAGGGAACCCCTTGGGGGATACGCAGTATTTT	CASSFGTGNPLGDTQYF
TRBD2	TRBV27	NA	TRBJ2-3	TGTGCCAGCAGTAGTCCGGGACTAGCGGGAGAGGGGACTAGCACAGATACGCAGTATTTT	CASSSPGLAGEGTSTDTQYF
NA	TRBV7-6	NA	TRBJ2-1	TGTGCCAGCAGCCCGAAGGGGGGACTCCACAATGAGCAGTTCTTC	CASSPKGGLHNEQFF
NA	TRBV30	NA	TRBJ2-1	TGTGCCTGGAGTGTAATTGGCAATGAGCAGTTCTTC	CAWSVIGNEQFF
NA	TRBV13	few	TRBJ1-6	TGTGCCAGCAGCTTAGGCGCACTGGGGCGGTCACCCCTCCACTTT	CASSLGALGRSPLHF
TRBD1	TRBV7-9	NA	TRBJ2-1	TGTGCCAGCAGCCCAGGACAGGGCCCCGACTTGTTCTTC	CASSPGQGPDLFF
TRBD2	TRBV10-3	NA	TRBJ2-5	TGTGCCATCTCCCAACTAGGGCTAGCGGGATCTTCTGAGACCCAGTACTTC	CAISQLGLAGSSETQYF
NA	TRBV11-2	NA	TRBJ2-7	TGTGCCAGCAGCGAACCGGGACAAACGCTCGAGCAGTACTTC	CASSEPGQTLEQYF
TRBD1	TRBV4-3	NA	TRBJ2-7	TGCGCCAGCAGCCAAGATCTCGGGACAGTTGCCTACGAGCAGTACTTC	CASSQDLGTVAYEQYF
TRBD1	TRBV10-2	NA	TRBJ1-6	TGCGCCAGCAGTACAGGGGAATTTTATAATTCACCCCTCCACTTT	CASSTGEFYNSPLHF
TRBD1	TRBV5-6	NA	TRBJ1-2	TGTGCCAGCAGCTGGACAGGGACAAACTATGGCTACACCTTC	CASSWTGTNYGYTF
NA	TRBV7-9	once	TRBJ1-1	TGTGCCAGCAGTTGGTCTGCGAACACTGAAGCTTTCTTT	CASSWSANTEAFF
NA	TRBV11-2	NA	TRBJ2-2	TGTGCCAGCGGGGGTGGGGGACATCCGAACACCGGGGAGCTGTTTTTT	CASGGGGHPNTGELFF
TRBD1	TRBV30	NA	TRBJ1-5	TGTGCCTGGAGTCTTACAGGGGGTCAGCCCCAGCATTTT	CAWSLTGGQPQHF
TRBD1	TRBV4-1	NA	TRBJ2-4	TGCGCCAGCAGCCACACAGGGGACAACATTCAGTACTTC	CASSHTGDNIQYF
TRBD2	TRBV7-6	NA	TRBJ2-1	TGTGCCAGCAGCTTAGCAGCGGGAGTTAGGAATGAGCAGTTCTTC	CASSLAAGVRNEQFF
TRBD1	TRBV5-6	few	TRBJ1-2	TGTGCCAGCAGCTCAAACAGGGGGGATCCCTATGGCTACACCTTC	CASSSNRGDPYGYTF
NA	TRBV7-9	NA	TRBJ2-1	TGTGCCAGCAGCCTACCAATAGGATCCCCTTACAATGAGCAGTTCTTC	CASSLPIGSPYNEQFF
NA	TRBV6-6	NA	TRBJ2-5	TGTGCCAGCAGTTACCAAACGAGACTAGTGCAAGAGACCCAGTACTTC	CASSYQTRLVQETQYF
TRBD2	TRBV19	NA	TRBJ2-1	TGTGCCAGTAGTCTAGCGGGGTTTGTACAGTATGAGCAGTTCTTC	CASSLAGFVQYEQFF
NA	TRBV27	NA	TRBJ2-3	TGTGCCAGCAGTCCACTGGGGGGCCTTAGCACAGATACGCAGTATTTT	CASSPLGGLSTDTQYF
TRBD1	TRBV5-6	NA	TRBJ2-1	TGTGCCAGCAGCTCGTCCGGGACAGGGTACAATGAGCAGTTCTTC	CASSSSGTGYNEQFF
TRBD1	TRBV7-9	NA	TRBJ1-1	TGTGCCAGCAGCCCAGGGGGACAGGGGAGTGCTGAAGCTTTCTTT	CASSPGGQGSAEAFF
NA	TRBV7-2	NA	TRBJ1-1	TGTGCCAGCAGCTTATCCCATCCGAACACTGAAGCTTTCTTT	CASSLSHPNTEAFF
NA	TRBV10-3	NA	TRBJ2-1	TGTGCCAGCAGTGGAGAGGGAAAGAGTGAGCAGTTCTTC	CASSGEGKSEQFF
TRBD1	TRBV5-6	NA	TRBJ1-2	TGTGCCAGCAGCGTATGGGGACAGCCGCACTATGGCTACACCTTC	CASSVWGQPHYGYTF
NA	TRBV15	NA	TRBJ2-4	TGTGCCACCAGCAGAGAGGGGGCTTCAATAGCCAAAAACATTCAGTACTTC	CATSREGASIAKNIQYF